The 28 T cell receptor beta chains below were found in one sample sequenced in a study of response to subunit inactivated influenza vaccine. TCRdb re-derived calls from the RT-PCR reads in MiXCR, one entry per CDR3 protein. Found here are about 570,000 distinct CDR3 sequences, roughly 12% of them singletons; the top ten hold roughly 10%. The material sequenced was PBMCs from blood, taken on the day of vaccination. The origin of the receptors is a man between 45 and 60 years old who received an inactivated influenza vaccine.

The chain has TRBV20-1 and TRBJ2-1; D might be TRBD2 (5 bases). The ends were cut back, 6 bases at V and 2 bases at J, with 17 bases in the middle. The CDR3 is 15 residues long. Germline CDR1 reads DFQATT; CDR2 reads SNEGSKA (reference sequence). The CDR3 DNA sequence: TGCAGTGCCAGCGGTCTAAATATTGCCTACAATGAGCAGTTCTTC. It codes for CSASGLNIAYNEQFF.

This chain joins TRBV9 and TRBJ2-3, with a weak D call TRBD2 (6 bases). V shed 4 bases and J shed 7 bases, with 22 bases lying between them. CDR3 length: 16 amino acids. Germline CDR1 and CDR2: SGDLS and YYNGEE. CDR3 residues: CASSPRLVGRPNTQYF. The CDR3 DNA follows: TGTGCCAGCAGCCCAAGACTAGTGGGGCGTCCAAATACGCAGTATTTT.

This clonotype was recorded at least ten times. The chain carries TRBV20-1 and TRBJ1-2, with TRBD1 matching 8 bases. The length of the CDR3 is 13 residues. CDR1 is DFQATT and CDR2 is SNEGSKA in the germline V gene (reference sequence). Trimming removed 3 bases from V and 5 bases from J; junction bases left unmatched: 5. In nucleotides, the CDR3 is TGCAGTGCTAGTGCGGGACAGGTATATGGCTACACCTTC. Translated, it gives CSASAGQVYGYTF.

This clonotype was counted between two and nine times. This chain uses TRBV5-1 with TRBJ2-1; 12 positions match TRBD2. Losses at the gene ends were 1 base for V and 4 bases for J; bases not matched to a gene: 6. Germline CDR1 reads SGHRS; CDR2 reads YFSETQ. The CDR3 is 17 amino acids. This CDR3 reads CASSLRATSGGYNEQFF. CDR3 in DNA: TGCGCCAGCAGCTTGCGGGCTACTAGCGGGGGGTACAATGAGCAGTTCTTC.

This CDR3 reads CASSLAPGESTGELFF. The CDR3 DNA reads TGTGCCAGCAGCTTAGCCCCGGGAGAGAGCACCGGGGAGCTGTTTTTT. The chain joins TRBV11-1 to TRBJ2-2; maybe TRBD2 (6 bases). Germline V gene lookup returns CDR1 SGHAT and CDR2 FQDESV (reference sequence). Trimming took 0 bases from V and 4 from J, leaving 12 bases between them. The CDR3 contains 16 residues. The full variable domain, with the rest looked up from reference TRBV11-1 and TRBJ2-2, is EAEVAQSPRYKITEKSQAVAFWCDPISGHATLYWYRQILGQGPELLVQFQDESVVDDSQLPKDRFSAERLKGVDSTLKIQPAELGDSAMYLCASSLAPGESTGELFFGEGSRLTVL.

V is TRBV7-9 and J is TRBJ2-5, with D tentatively TRBD1 (6 bases). There are 12 residues in the CDR3. V was clipped by 8 bases and J by 5 bases, with 12 bases between them. The germline V gene has CDR1 SEHNR and CDR2 FQNEAQ (reference sequence). This CDR3 is CASQWQGETQYF. In DNA, the CDR3 is TGTGCCAGCCAATGGCAGGGGGAGACCCAGTACTTC. The variable domain in full, with the rest retrieved from reference TRBV7-9 and TRBJ2-5, is DTGVSQNPRHKITKRGQNVTFRCDPISEHNRLYWYRQTLGQGPEFLTYFQNEAQLEKSRLLSDRFSAERPKGSFSTLEIQRTEQGDSAMYLCASQWQGETQYFGPGTRLLVL.

This clonotype was seen a few times. The chain couples TRBV4-2 to TRBJ2-7; D possibly uses TRBD1 or TRBD2 (5 bases each). The length of the CDR3 is 15 residues. The V end was cut by 0 bases, the J end by 3 bases, with 12 bases between. CDR1 LGHNA and CDR2 YNFKEQ come from the germline V gene. In DNA, the CDR3 is TGTGCCAGCAGCCAAGAAGAGGGGATGAACTACGAGCAGTACTTC. The encoded protein is CASSQEEGMNYEQYF.

There are a few counts of this clonotype. The chain recombines TRBV4-1 with TRBJ2-3, with TRBD2 identical over 12 bases. CDR1 is MGHRA and CDR2 is YSYEKL in the germline V gene. The CDR3 covers 18 residues. V gave up 0 bases and J gave up 3 bases; unmatched junction bases: 7. The CDR3 DNA reads as TGCGCCAGCAGCCAAGAGGTGACTAGCGGGGGAGGGACAGATACGCAGTATTTT. Its translation: CASSQEVTSGGGTDTQYF.

The table lists this clonotype with many counts. The chain links TRBV12-3 or TRBV12-4 to TRBJ1-1; 8 bases fit TRBD1. V was pared by 3 bases and J by 10 bases, with 13 bases of the junction left unmatched. The CDR3 totals 15 residues. The CDR3 here is CASSFSHRGVKGAFF. Here the CDR3 DNA reads TGTGCCAGCAGTTTTTCGCACAGGGGGGTAAAAGGAGCTTTCTTT.

This clonotype showed up just a few times. The CDR3 loop reads CASSLEVLDLDEQFF. The CDR3 DNA sequence: TGTGCCAGCAGTTTAGAAGTCCTGGATTTGGATGAGCAGTTCTTC. The chain couples TRBV12-3 or TRBV12-4 to TRBJ2-1; D is unclear. Trimming took 1 base from V and 8 from J, leaving 15 bases between them. CDR3 length equals 15 residues.

This clonotype was seen at least ten times. The rearrangement uses TRBV9 and TRBJ2-7; no clear D gene. CDR1 is SGDLS, CDR2 YYNGEE, per germline. The V end lost 0 bases, the J end lost 3 bases, and 4 bases lay between the germline ends. This CDR3 comprises 12 residues. The CDR3 region has the DNA TGTGCCAGCAGCGTAGGCGTCTACGAGCAGTACTTC. Its protein is CASSVGVYEQYF.

Only a few counts were recorded for this clonotype. This chain uses TRBV5-6 with TRBJ2-5; weak D call: TRBD1 (6 bases). Trimming left V 0 bases short and J 5 bases short, with 11 bases between. The germline gives CDR1 SGHDT, CDR2 YYEEEE. The CDR3 has 14 amino acids. CDR3: CASSLVSGVETQYF. In DNA, the CDR3 is TGTGCCAGCAGCTTGGTGTCAGGGGTGGAGACCCAGTACTTC.

This clonotype turned up a few times. The genes are TRBV28 and TRBJ1-1, with 9 bases aligning to TRBD1. The germline CDR1 and CDR2 sequences are MDHEN and SYDVKM. CDR3 length: 20 amino acids. V was pared by 7 bases and J by 7 bases, with 28 bases of the junction left unmatched. Here the CDR3 reads CASNPDNRKQGALRLDEAFF. The CDR3 nucleotides read TGTGCCAGCAACCCGGACAATAGAAAACAGGGGGCGCTAAGGTTGGATGAAGCTTTCTTT.

The gene calls are TRBV4-3 and TRBJ1-6; 7 bases agree with TRBD1. CDR3 size: 17 residues. CDR1 and CDR2 from the germline V gene are LGHNA and YSLEER. The ends lost 0 bases at V and 6 bases at J; junction bases unmatched: 8. CDR3 nucleotide sequence: TGCGCCAGCAGCCAAGATTTTCGGACAGGTTTTAATTCACCCCTCCACTTT. Its protein is CASSQDFRTGFNSPLHF.

The CDR3 reads CATSGGIRNSYNEQFF. The CDR3 DNA reads as TGTGCCACCAGTGGGGGGATAAGGAATTCCTACAATGAGCAGTTCTTC. The J gene is TRBJ2-1, the V gene TRBV24-1, with D perhaps given as TRBD1 or TRBD2 (5 bases each). Germline V gives CDR1 KGHDR, CDR2 SFDVKD. The V end lost 5 bases, the J end lost 1 base, and 14 bases lay between the germline ends. The CDR3 totals 16 residues.

This clonotype has at least ten counts. The chain employs TRBV15 and TRBJ2-1; no firm D call. V was clipped by 1 base and J by 9 bases, with 10 bases between them. Germline V gene sequence: CDR1 LNHNV, CDR2 YYDKDF (reference sequence). The CDR3 is 13 residues long. In DNA, the CDR3 is TGTGCCACCAGCAGAGCGAGTATTAGTGAGCAGTTCTTC. Its translation: CATSRASISEQFF.

The chain carries TRBV5-8 and TRBJ2-1; 13 bases match TRBD2. V was pared by 4 bases and J by 4 bases, with 5 bases of the junction left unmatched. Germline lookup yields CDR1 SGHTS and CDR2 YDEGEE. The CDR3 is 16 residues long. DNA of the CDR3: TGTGCCAGCAGCCTAGGGACTAGCGGGGTATACAATGAGCAGTTCTTC. Protein: CASSLGTSGVYNEQFF.

A few counts support this clonotype. The chain recombines TRBV19 with TRBJ1-1, with D maybe TRBD1 (6 bases). This CDR3 is built from 14 residues. Trimming removed 3 bases from V and 3 bases from J, with 11 bases in between. From germline, CDR1 is LNHDA and CDR2 SQIVND (reference sequence). In nucleotides, the CDR3 is TGTGCCAGTAGTATCGGCGCAGGGGACACTGAAGCTTTCTTT. This codes for CASSIGAGDTEAFF.

The gene calls are TRBV2 and TRBJ2-1, with a weak D call TRBD2 (5 bases). The CDR3 has 14 amino acids. Trimming stripped 6 bases from V and 1 base from J, with 10 bases between. Germline CDR1 and CDR2: SNHLY and FYNNEI. The CDR3 coding sequence is TGTGCCAGCAGGAGGGCTGCTTCCTACAATGAGCAGTTCTTC. It specifies CASRRAASYNEQFF.

V and J are TRBV29-1 and TRBJ2-7, with 7 bases fitting TRBD1. CDR1 and CDR2 from the germline V gene are SQVTM and ANQGSEA. V shed 6 bases, J shed 5 bases, and the junction held 7 bases outside the gene matches. This CDR3 is 12 amino acids long. CDR3 bases: TGCAGCGTCAGGGGGATGGCTAACGAGCAGTACTTC. This sequence encodes CSVRGMANEQYF.

The chain has TRBV7-8 and TRBJ1-2, with 7 bases identical to TRBD1. The V segment lost 4 bases and the J segment 5 bases; nucleotides outside the gene matches: 10. Germline V gene data show CDR1 as SGHVS and CDR2 as FQNEAQ. CDR3 size: 15 residues. The CDR3 sequence: CASSSTGLGVYGYTF. The CDR3 region has the DNA TGTGCCAGCAGCTCGACAGGGCTGGGGGTTTATGGCTACACCTTC.

The rearrangement links TRBV20-1 to TRBJ2-1, with TRBD2 matching 14 bases. With 2 bases clipped from V and 9 bases from J, the junction kept 12 bases outside the gene matches. The CDR3 totals 17 residues. The germline V gene encodes CDR1 DFQATT and CDR2 SNEGSKA (reference sequence). The CDR3 sequence is CSARKPWGTSGGLEQFF. The CDR3 DNA follows: TGCAGTGCTAGAAAACCCTGGGGGACTAGCGGGGGACTTGAGCAGTTCTTC.

This chain uses TRBV5-1 with TRBJ1-3, with D maybe TRBD1 (5 bases). CDR1 and CDR2 (germline): SGHRS, YFSETQ. The CDR3 has 14 amino acids. Trimming left V 4 bases short and J 4 bases short, with 12 bases between. The CDR3 here is CASSPGTDGNTIYF. In DNA, the CDR3 is TGCGCCAGCAGCCCTGGGACGGACGGAAACACCATATATTTT.

This sequence joins TRBV30 and TRBJ2-1, with unresolved D. The germline V gene encodes CDR1 GTSNPN and CDR2 SVGIG (reference sequence). CDR3 length: 14 residues. V lost 0 bases and J 6 bases, leaving 12 bases between the germline ends. In DNA form, the CDR3 reads TGTGCCTGGAGTGTAAGTCGGACCTCCAATGAGCAGTTCTTC. Protein product: CAWSVSRTSNEQFF.

The chain employs TRBV6-2 or TRBV6-3 and TRBJ2-1, with D maybe TRBD1 (6 bases). This CDR3 has 14 amino acids. V was cut by 2 bases and J by 9 bases, with 14 bases left in between. Germline V gives CDR1 MNHEY, CDR2 SVGEGT. The CDR3 nucleotides read TGTGCCAGCAGTTACGGGACAAAAAGCGGTGAGCAGTTCTTC. This encodes CASSYGTKSGEQFF.

At least ten counts were recorded for this clonotype. This chain connects TRBV4-2 to TRBJ2-3; the D is unclear. The CDR3 contains 14 residues. Per germline, CDR1 LGHNA and CDR2 YNFKEQ. V shed 1 base and J shed 2 bases, with 7 bases lying between them. The CDR3 DNA sequence: TGTGCCAGCAGCCAAGGCGAACCCACAGATACGCAGTATTTT. Protein product: CASSQGEPTDTQYF.

The V gene is TRBV27, the J gene TRBJ2-1; 8 positions agree with TRBD1. V shed 5 bases and J 8 bases; nucleotides not matched to a gene: 8. The V gene's germline CDR1 is MNHEY and CDR2 SMNVEV (reference sequence). CDR3 length: 14 residues. This CDR3 reads CASSHNNRGDEQFF. The CDR3 DNA sequence: TGTGCCAGCAGTCACAACAACAGGGGGGATGAGCAGTTCTTC.

In this sample, this clonotype turned up many times. The chain has TRBV29-1 and TRBJ2-1; 9 bases line up with TRBD2. The CDR3 extends over 14 amino acids. J was trimmed by 6 bases and V by 4 bases; bases with no gene match: 7. The germline CDR1 and CDR2 sequences are SQVTM and ANQGSEA. The CDR3 sequence is CSVAWLAGRNEQFF. Here the CDR3 DNA reads TGCAGCGTTGCCTGGCTAGCGGGACGCAATGAGCAGTTCTTC.